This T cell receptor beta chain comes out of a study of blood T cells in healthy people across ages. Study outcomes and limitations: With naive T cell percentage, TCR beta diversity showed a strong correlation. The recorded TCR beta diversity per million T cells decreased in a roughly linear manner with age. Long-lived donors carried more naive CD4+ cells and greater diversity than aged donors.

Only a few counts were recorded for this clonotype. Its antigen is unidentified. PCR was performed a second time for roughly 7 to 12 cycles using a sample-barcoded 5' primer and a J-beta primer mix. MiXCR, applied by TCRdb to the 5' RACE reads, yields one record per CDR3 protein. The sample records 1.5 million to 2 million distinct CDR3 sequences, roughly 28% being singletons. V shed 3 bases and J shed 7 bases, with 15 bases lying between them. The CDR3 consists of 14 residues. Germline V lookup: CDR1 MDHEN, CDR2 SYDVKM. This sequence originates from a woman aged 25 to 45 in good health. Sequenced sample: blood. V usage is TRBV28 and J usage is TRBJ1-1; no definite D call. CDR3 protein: CASSLNGVGFEAFF. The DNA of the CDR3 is TGTGCCAGCAGTTTGAATGGGGTAGGATTTGAAGCTTTCTTT.